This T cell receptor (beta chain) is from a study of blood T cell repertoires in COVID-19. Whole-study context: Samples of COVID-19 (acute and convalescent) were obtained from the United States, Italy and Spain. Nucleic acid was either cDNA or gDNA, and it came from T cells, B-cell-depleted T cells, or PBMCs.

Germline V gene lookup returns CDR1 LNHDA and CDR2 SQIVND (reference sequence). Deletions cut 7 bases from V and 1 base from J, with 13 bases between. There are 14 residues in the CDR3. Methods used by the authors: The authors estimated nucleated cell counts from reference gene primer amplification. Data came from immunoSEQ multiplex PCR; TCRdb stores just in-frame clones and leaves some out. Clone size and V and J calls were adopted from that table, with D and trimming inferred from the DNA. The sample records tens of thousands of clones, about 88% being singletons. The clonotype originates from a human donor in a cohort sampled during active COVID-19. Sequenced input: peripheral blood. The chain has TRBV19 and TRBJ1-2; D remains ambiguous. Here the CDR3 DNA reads TGTGCCAGTAAAAAGAGGGAACATAACTATGGCTACACCTTC. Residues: CASKKREHNYGYTF.